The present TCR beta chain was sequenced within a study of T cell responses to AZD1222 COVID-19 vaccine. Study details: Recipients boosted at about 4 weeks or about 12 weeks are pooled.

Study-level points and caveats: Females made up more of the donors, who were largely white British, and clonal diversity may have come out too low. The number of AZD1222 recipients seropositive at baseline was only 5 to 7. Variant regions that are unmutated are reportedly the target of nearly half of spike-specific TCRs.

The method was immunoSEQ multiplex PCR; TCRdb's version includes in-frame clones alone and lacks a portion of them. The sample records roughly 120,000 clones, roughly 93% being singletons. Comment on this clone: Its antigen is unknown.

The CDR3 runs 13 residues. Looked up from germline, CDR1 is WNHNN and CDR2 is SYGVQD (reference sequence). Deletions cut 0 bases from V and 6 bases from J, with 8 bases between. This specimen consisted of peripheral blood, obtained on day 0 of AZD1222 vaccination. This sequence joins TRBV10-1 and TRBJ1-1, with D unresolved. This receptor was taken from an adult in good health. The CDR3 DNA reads TGCGCCAGCAGTGAGTCAGGGAGGTCTGAAGCTTTCTTT. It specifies CASSESGRSEAFF.